The next 9 T cell receptor beta chains were all read from a single sample in a study of beta chain features in type 1 diabetes. Regarding the study as a whole: Among patients with Type 1 diabetes, TCRB CDR3s were moderately but significantly shorter in every one of the four CD4+ subsets.

Expressed TCRB transcripts were sequenced, since all the RNA that had been isolated was reverse transcribed. This table comes from immunoSEQ multiplex PCR, and its TCRdb copy is limited to in-frame clones, with some not included. Of hundreds of thousands of clones detected, 13% appear once; the ten largest clones hold about 0.02%. These receptors have no identified antigens. Sequences were obtained from naive CD4+ T cells from blood. Source of these receptors: a young man with type 1 diabetes.

This clone came up a few times. The V and J genes are TRBV19 and TRBJ2-3, with D possibly being TRBD2 (6 bases). There are 17 residues in the CDR3. V shed 5 bases and J shed 1 base, with 19 bases lying between them. The germline V gene encodes CDR1 LNHDA and CDR2 SQIVND (reference sequence). CDR3 sequence (DNA): TGTGCCAGTAGTTCCGCCCCGCCGGGACTTCGCACAGATACGCAGTATTTT. Encoded protein: CASSSAPPGLRTDTQYF.

V is TRBV5-1 and J is TRBJ2-2; no definite D call. V lost 0 bases, J lost 0 bases, and 6 bases lay in between. Germline-derived CDR1 and CDR2 are SGHRS and YFSETQ. The CDR3 has 15 amino acids. Here the CDR3 DNA reads TGCGCCAGCAGCTTGGGGCCTTCGAACACCGGGGAGCTGTTTTTT. This gives the protein CASSLGPSNTGELFF.

This clone showed up just a few times. This chain connects TRBV5-4 to TRBJ2-3; D is possibly TRBD1 (6 bases). There are 16 residues in the CDR3. The germline gives CDR1 SGHNT, CDR2 YYREEE (reference sequence). Trimming took 3 bases from V and 2 from J, leaving 16 bases between them. The chain's CDR3 is CASSSLETGITDTQYF. The CDR3 nucleotides read TGTGCCAGCAGCTCCCTCGAGACAGGCATCACAGATACGCAGTATTTT.

This clone was recorded a few times. CDR3 sequence reads: CASSSPAQRNTGELFF. The CDR3 region has the DNA TGCGCCAGCAGCTCCCCCGCGCAAAGGAACACCGGGGAGCTGTTTTTT. The chain carries TRBV4-1 and TRBJ2-2; D gene uncertain. Germline CDR1 is MGHRA and CDR2 is YSYEKL. Trimming took 5 bases from V and 1 from J, leaving 14 bases between them. The CDR3 extends over 16 amino acids.

The V and J genes are TRBV7-6 and TRBJ1-1, with a tentative D call TRBD1 (5 bases). Per the germline V gene, CDR1 is SGHVS and CDR2 is FNYEAQ. The CDR3 consists of 14 residues. V was trimmed by 0 bases and J by 4 bases, leaving 9 bases between them. CDR3 region: CASSLAGEITEAFF. The CDR3 DNA reads TGTGCCAGCAGCTTAGCAGGGGAAATCACTGAAGCTTTCTTT. Drawing the rest from reference TRBV7-6 and TRBJ1-1, the complete variable domain is GAGVSQSPRYKVTKRGQDVALRCDPISGHVSLYWYRQALGQGPEFLTYFNYEAQQDKSGLPNDRFSAERPEGSISTLTIQRTEQRDSAMYRCASSLAGEITEAFFGQGTRLTVV.

This clone was picked up a small number of times. Lacking the conserved final phenylalanine or tryptophan, this CDR3 likely reflects a read error. The DNA is left out, because the CDR3 cannot be placed on it with certainty; the CDR3 is given as TCRdb lists it. The chain is built from TRBV9 and TRBJ2-3; TRBD1 reflects the table's D call only, with no check against the DNA. Germline values: CDR1 SGDLS, CDR2 YYNGEE. The CDR3 spans 10 residues, counting both ends. This CDR3 reads CASSVPSGTG.

V is TRBV29-1 and J is TRBJ2-5; D tentatively reads TRBD1 or TRBD2 (5 bases each). CDR1 and CDR2 (germline): SQVTM, ANQGSEA. The CDR3 loop spans 13 amino acids. V was trimmed by 6 bases and J by 3 bases, leaving 14 bases between them. The CDR3 bases are TGCAGCGTCAAACCGGGACCTGAAGAGACCCAGTACTTC. The encoded protein is CSVKPGPEETQYF.

This clone was seen only a few times. The chain employs TRBV27 and TRBJ1-5; D call uncertain. Germline CDR1 MNHEY, CDR2 SMNVEV (reference sequence). Trimming removed 6 bases from V and 4 bases from J, with 10 bases in between. CDR3 length: 13 amino acids. CDR3 in amino acids: CASRLDWNQPQHF. CDR3 DNA: TGTGCCAGCAGGCTGGATTGGAATCAGCCCCAGCATTTT.

This chain connects TRBV29-1 to TRBJ2-3; 10 positions agree with TRBD2. V was pared by 6 bases and J by 5 bases, with 8 bases of the junction left unmatched. This CDR3 region has 14 residues. The germline V gene has CDR1 SQVTM and CDR2 ANQGSEA. CDR3 in DNA: TGCAGCGTCAATAGCGGGGGGTCCGGAGATACGCAGTATTTT. Its protein product is CSVNSGGSGDTQYF.